This T cell receptor (beta chain) appears in the sequencing data of a study of tissue T cells after allogeneic stem cell transplantation (dated by TCRdb to the early 2020s). For the wider study: All GVHD patients received grafts from donors, four unmodified and three CD34-selected to deplete T cells. For tissues with multiple samples, a pathologist reviewed H&E sections and gave sequencing priority to samples with histologically apparent lymphocytes. The study profiled TCR beta repertoires in many tissues obtained from research autopsies of patients with and without GVHD, and also in mouse models of GVHD. The human part of the study was a prospective observational study with no blinding and no randomization. On the study overall, not on this receptor specifically: The study did not establish which tissue TCRs were alloreactive or antigen-specific, and some clones may have been host cells that persisted. A small and clinically heterogeneous patient cohort was studied, and sampling depth was acknowledged as a limitation. Within patients, how anatomically similar tissues were was a major factor shaping TCR repertoire composition, regardless of disease or transplant status. Only a few T cell clones appeared in more than one patient, yet motif-based clustering showed tissue-specific repertoire signatures that were shared between patients. Blood and spleen T cells captured only a limited portion of the TCR repertoire detected in tissues, in both patients and mice.

Taken from the germline V gene, the CDR1 and CDR2 loops are SGHVS and FNYEAQ. The CDR3 runs 17 amino acids, cysteine and phenylalanine included. Only the CDR3 region is kept as DNA, spanning 51 bases read in frame from base 1. Trimming at the junction amounts to 5 bases on V and 3 bases on J, and the germline ends lie 22 bases apart. Libraries were constructed by the immunoSEQ multiplex PCR assay. TCRbeta CDR3 sequencing was done by Adaptive Biotechnologies at survey depth, reporting CDR3 sequences, V/J genes, productive frequency and template counts. Amplification of TCR beta CDR3 regions was performed from genomic DNA rather than from RNA. The original pipeline was this. Jensen-Shannon divergence served to quantify pairwise repertoire overlap between tissues, with 0 meaning identical and 1 meaning complete divergence. Tissues were clustered by single-linkage agglomerative hierarchical clustering of pairwise JSD values and displayed as dendrograms. All patient samples were analyzed with GLIPH2 using simulation_depth 1000, kmer_min_depth 3 and cdr3_length_cutoff 8, and only groups containing more than two unique CDR3s were kept. In a standardized tissue-overlap score, Jaccard GLIPH-group overlap across patients was extrapolated to a standard repertoire size of 1000 clones. Linear mixed-effect models, with tissue as a fixed effect and individual as a random effect, were used to test how diversity related to clinical or experimental variables. TCRdb took over this immuneACCESS table, retaining in-frame rearrangements with V and J assigned. Such tables are incomplete; in checked studies, under half of the missing clones stem from an unresolved V gene, and the remainder is unexplained. The V and J calls and clone size are taken from that table; D and trimming were inferred from the DNA. The sample table holds over a thousand clones, of which 65% to 90% were seen once. The top ten clones comprise approximately 5.4% of the sample.

The sample's time point label, in plain terms: human tissue collected at research (rapid) autopsy. Over a roughly 3-year period, about seven adult allo-HCT recipients with steroid-refractory GVHD were prospectively enrolled in a research-autopsy study. All GVHD patients had gastrointestinal GVHD and received several lines of GVHD-directed therapy; five also had skin involvement. After a median post-mortem interval of roughly 8.9 hours, the autopsy tissues collected included GI sites spanning esophagus to rectum, along with liver, skin and lymphoid organs including spleen. Autopsy specimens were bisected, with one portion flash-frozen in liquid nitrogen and the remainder formalin-fixed, and GI outer muscle layers were removed. Genomic DNA was extracted from frozen tissues using the Mag-Bind Blood & Tissue DNA HDQ 96 Kit on a Chemagic 360 or the DNeasy Blood & Tissue Kit. Because of concern about red blood cell contamination, the extracted DNA went through further purification with the Genomic DNA Clean & Concentrator-25 kit.

Worth noting for this clone: What this receptor recognizes is not known. No base-level quality is on record; no much larger clone is a single base apart.

The receptor was isolated from a male patient aged 40 to 70 with steroid-refractory graft-versus-host disease after an allogeneic stem cell transplant. After a transplant, certain T cells may trace back to the graft donor. This chain is built from TRBV7-6 and TRBJ1-1; the D region possibly corresponds to TRBD1 (6 bases align). Sample: esophageal tissue, taken at autopsy. The encoded CDR3 is CASSRFLQGVRDTEAFF. The nucleotide sequence is given as TGTGCCAGCAGCCGTTTCTTACAGGGCGTACGAGACACTGAAGCTTTCTTT.